This TCR beta chain was observed in a study of vaccination and CD4 T cells after COVID-19. To note about this clonotype: What it binds is not known.

Per the germline V gene, CDR1 is MNHNS and CDR2 is SASEGT. Losses at the gene ends were 6 bases for V and 1 base for J; bases not matched to a gene: 2. The CDR3 loop spans 14 amino acids. MiXCR, run by TCRdb on the PCR reads, gives a single entry per CDR3 protein. The sample lists 15,000 to 20,000 distinct CDR3 sequences, around 62% occurring once. Notes on the study in general: Convalescent patients saw a median around 83% of their reactive clones show up only after vaccination. Post-infection sampling omitted early timepoints and covered relatively few convalescent patients.

The specimen was CD4+ T cells from blood, collected before SARS-CoV-2 vaccination. The receptor was derived from a human donor who had recovered from COVID-19. This chain connects TRBV6-1 to TRBJ1-3; 8 nucleotides align to TRBD1. The CDR3 DNA sequence: TGTGCCAGCAGAAGGACAGGGTCTGGAAACACCATATATTTT. The encoded protein is CASRRTGSGNTIYF.